Below, 10 T cell receptor beta chains from the same sample are listed, as sequenced in a study of shared clonotypes between healthy human individuals. Repertoires were generated with immunoSEQ multiplex PCR, while TCRdb's copy carries only in-frame clones and drops some. The data show over a million clones, 95% to 97% seen once. Input material: naive CD4+ T cells sorted from blood. Subset: CD45RA+ positively selected. Receptors were obtained from a man aged 30 to 39 in good health.

The J gene is TRBJ2-1, the V gene TRBV28, with 8 bases identical to TRBD1. The CDR3 covers 15 residues. CDR1 MDHEN and CDR2 SYDVKM come from the germline V gene. After removal of 6 bases from V and 6 bases from J, the junction contained 10 bases not matched to a gene. CDR3 nucleotides: TGTGCCAGCAGCGCGGACAGGGCCCCCTCCAATGAGCAGTTCTTC. It encodes CASSADRAPSNEQFF.

The chain combines TRBV27 with TRBJ2-1; 12 bases fit TRBD2. This CDR3 has 15 residues. The V gene end was trimmed by 4 bases and the J gene end by 10 bases; junction bases not matched to a gene: 8. Germline V CDR1 and CDR2: MNHEY, SMNVEV (reference sequence). The CDR3 DNA reads TGTGCCAGCAGTTCCGCTAGCGGGAGGGTAAAAGAGCAGTTCTTC. Amino acids: CASSSASGRVKEQFF.

The chain employs TRBV19 and TRBJ2-7; the match to TRBD2 covers 10 bases. The CDR3 spans 14 residues. Germline V gene sequence: CDR1 LNHDA, CDR2 SQIVND (reference sequence). V was pared by 1 base and J by 6 bases, with 3 bases of the junction left unmatched. The CDR3 spells CASSIASGRPEQYF. In DNA form, the CDR3 reads TGTGCCAGTAGTATAGCTAGCGGGAGACCCGAGCAGTACTTC.

The V call is TRBV28, the J call TRBJ1-1; D gene uncertain. This CDR3 has 11 amino acids. Per the germline V gene, CDR1 is MDHEN and CDR2 is SYDVKM. With 6 bases removed from V and 8 bases from J, the gap between germline ends came to 10 bases. CDR3 sequence (DNA): TGTGCCAGCAGGTCTGACCTGGAAGCTTTCTTT. This translates into CASRSDLEAFF.

For the CDR3, the DNA is TGTGCCAGCAGATATAGCGGCGGGGAGCTGTTTTTT. Its protein product is CASRYSGGELFF. This sequence joins TRBV2 and TRBJ2-2; perhaps TRBD2 as D (6 bases). Trimming stripped 6 bases from V and 7 bases from J, with 9 bases between. Germline V gives CDR1 SNHLY, CDR2 FYNNEI. There are 12 residues in the CDR3.

This clone was observed a single time. V usage is TRBV11-2 and J usage is TRBJ1-2; D gene uncertain. The germline V gene has CDR1 SGHAT and CDR2 FQNNGV. The CDR3 length is 14 residues. The V end was cut by 3 bases, the J end by 3 bases, with 11 bases between. The CDR3 sequence is CASSFPLEYYGYTF. As DNA, the CDR3 is TGTGCCAGCAGCTTCCCCCTAGAATACTATGGCTACACCTTC. The full variable domain, in which reference TRBV11-2 and TRBJ1-2 provide the parts outside the CDR3, is EAGVAQSPRYKIIEKRQSVAFWCNPISGHATLYWYQQILGQGPKLLIQFQNNGVVDDSQLPKDRFSAERLKGVDSTLKIQPAKLEDSAVYLCASSFPLEYYGYTFGSGTRLTVV.

The chain recombines TRBV2 with TRBJ2-5, with 12 bases identical to TRBD2. The CDR3 totals 15 residues. Looked up from germline, CDR1 is SNHLY and CDR2 is FYNNEI. V trimming: 4 bases; J trimming: 4 bases; junction bases outside the gene matches: 4. The CDR3 DNA reads as TGTGCCAGCAGTGGACTAGCGGGAGTGGGAGAGACCCAGTACTTC. This gives the protein CASSGLAGVGETQYF.

The chain uses TRBV18 and TRBJ2-1; 9 bases fit TRBD1. Germline CDR1 and CDR2: KGHSH and LQKENI. The CDR3 extends over 16 amino acids. V trimming: 2 bases; J trimming: 6 bases; junction bases outside the gene matches: 8. CDR3 residues: CASSPTTGGASNEQFF. The DNA of the CDR3 is TGTGCCAGCTCACCAACCACAGGGGGCGCTTCCAATGAGCAGTTCTTC.

The sample holds one count of this clone. An end of the junction does not agree with germline; a read error may underlie this. V gene TRBV11-2 combines with J gene TRBJ2-7; no clear D gene. The CDR3 loop spans 14 amino acids. From germline, CDR1 is SGHAT and CDR2 FQNNGV. Written as DNA, the CDR3 is TGTGCCAGCAGCTTACCTCCCGCGTACACACCCCAGGAATTC. Translation gives CASSLPPAYTPQEF.

The V and J genes are TRBV27 and TRBJ2-3; D ambiguous. V was cut by 4 bases and J by 2 bases, with 13 bases left in between. CDR1 is MNHEY, CDR2 SMNVEV, per germline (reference sequence). CDR3 size: 15 residues. The CDR3 protein is CASSSKRRYTDTQYF. The CDR3 DNA sequence: TGTGCCAGCAGTTCAAAGCGAAGATACACAGATACGCAGTATTTT.